Each of the 9 T cell receptor beta chains below was sequenced from the same sample in a study of persistence of HIV-infected CD4 T cells. The immunoSEQ assay was version 4, run in survey mode. Assay: immunoSEQ multiplex PCR; the TCRdb copy retains only in-frame clones and omits some. The table lists around 35,000 clones, more than 70% of them singletons, with roughly 1.7% in the top ten. For these TCRs, the target antigens are not known. Lysates of CMV-infected fibroblasts at 10 ug/mL stimulated these cells. CD40L/CD69 double-negative CD45RO-high memory CD4+ T cells were collected. The sequencing used CD4+ T cells sorted from PBMCs after roughly 18-hour stimulation, collected from a patient who received antiretroviral therapy. All receptors derive from an adult man with HIV who was CMV-seropositive.

This rearrangement joins TRBV4-2 to TRBJ2-2; 7 nucleotides agree with TRBD2. The CDR3 runs to 15 residues. Per germline, CDR1 LGHNA and CDR2 YNFKEQ. V lost 0 bases, J lost 4 bases, and 2 bases stayed unmatched. The CDR3 nucleotides read TGTGCCAGCAGCCAAGATGAGCGGGGCACCGGGGAGCTGTTTTTT. Translated, it gives CASSQDERGTGELFF.

CDR3 sequence (DNA): TGTGCCAGTACAAACTTTCGAGGGACTGAAGCTTTCTTT. Its protein product is CASTNFRGTEAFF. J is TRBJ1-1 and V is TRBV19; D not certain. V was cut by 7 bases and J by 5 bases, with 14 bases left in between. The CDR3 has 13 residues. The germline V gene has CDR1 LNHDA and CDR2 SQIVND (reference sequence).

As DNA, the CDR3 is TGTGCCAGCAGTTACTCGAGAACAGGGGGGAGCTATGGCTACACCTTC. Its translation is CASSYSRTGGSYGYTF. This chain joins TRBV6-5 and TRBJ1-2; TRBD1 matches 8 bases. Germline V gene sequence: CDR1 MNHEY, CDR2 SVGAGI. The V and J ends lost 0 bases and 4 bases, in that order; junction bases with no gene match: 7. This CDR3 has 16 amino acids.

This clone was counted a single time. The CDR3 protein is CASSLNWGVSYEQYF. Here the CDR3 DNA reads TGTGCCAGCAGTTTAAACTGGGGCGTCTCCTACGAGCAGTACTTC. The chain carries TRBV28 and TRBJ2-7; TRBD1 is a possible D gene (5 bases). Trimming stripped 2 bases from V and 0 bases from J, with 11 bases between. CDR1 is MDHEN and CDR2 is SYDVKM in the germline V gene. The CDR3 covers 15 residues.

The chain has TRBV19 and TRBJ1-1, with D unclear. The CDR3 has 14 residues. V lost 4 bases and J 4 bases, leaving 13 bases between the germline ends. The germline gives CDR1 LNHDA, CDR2 SQIVND (reference sequence). The CDR3 spells CASSSGRGGTEAFF. CDR3 DNA sequence: TGTGCCAGTAGTAGCGGGCGGGGAGGCACTGAAGCTTTCTTT.

The CDR3 is CASSLDRGQETQYF. The CDR3 coding sequence is TGTGCCAGCAGCCTGGACAGGGGCCAAGAGACCCAGTACTTC. The chain is built from TRBV4-2 and TRBJ2-5, with TRBD1 identical over 9 bases. The CDR3 contains 14 residues. Losses at the gene ends were 4 bases for V and 1 base for J; bases not matched to a gene: 1. Germline V gene sequence: CDR1 LGHNA, CDR2 YNFKEQ.

The chain links TRBV29-1 to TRBJ1-2; D is ambiguous. Germline-derived CDR1 and CDR2 are SQVTM and ANQGSEA. This CDR3 is built from 8 residues. V gave up 2 bases and J gave up 10 bases, with 2 bases separating them. Here the CDR3 DNA reads TGCAGCGTTGAACCCTACACCTTC. Protein: CSVEPYTF.

The chain joins TRBV5-1 to TRBJ1-1; D ambiguous. Trimming left V 0 bases short and J 4 bases short, with 16 bases between. CDR3 length: 16 residues. Germline V gene sequence: CDR1 SGHRS, CDR2 YFSETQ. Written as DNA, the CDR3 is TGCGCCAGCAGCTTGGTGGGCATCCGGATAGGCACTGAAGCTTTCTTT. This codes for CASSLVGIRIGTEAFF.

CDR3 DNA sequence: TGTGCCACCAGTGATTTGGGGCGGAGTAAGCAGTTCTTC. This sequence encodes CATSDLGRSKQFF. The J gene is TRBJ2-1, the V gene TRBV24-1; unclear D gene. There are 13 residues in the CDR3. Germline V gives CDR1 KGHDR, CDR2 SFDVKD. The germline V and J ends were trimmed by 0 bases and 11 bases, with 10 bases remaining between them.